What follows describes a single TCR beta chain. Each participant's cohort was designated according to participant-reported clinical history. Assay used: immunoSEQ multiplex PCR; TCRdb lists only in-frame clones, some missing. The table has over 350,000 clones, approximately 89% seen once. The record originates from a study of blood T cell repertoires in COVID-19. Study context: PBMCs, B-cell-depleted T cells, or T cells were the source of the cDNA or gDNA that made up the material.

This TCR came from a middle-aged woman who had been exposed to COVID-19. Sequenced: PBMCs or T cells enriched from blood (not recorded which).

DNA of the CDR3: TGTGCCAGCATACAACTAGCGGGAGGGCCGGGTCCCTACAATGAGCAGTTCTTC. Its translation: CASIQLAGGPGPYNEQFF. The rearrangement joins TRBV2 to TRBJ2-1; 13 nucleotides align to TRBD2. V shed 7 bases and J 2 bases; nucleotides not matched to a gene: 11. The CDR3 runs 18 residues. Germline CDR1 and CDR2: SNHLY and FYNNEI.